These 17 T cell receptor beta chains originate from one sample sequenced in a study of blood T cell repertoires in COVID-19. Data came from immunoSEQ multiplex PCR; TCRdb stores just in-frame clones and leaves some out. The data show 200,000 to 250,000 clones, almost 90% seen once. Sequences were obtained from peripheral blood. The receptors were gathered from a man older than 75 with acute or convalescent COVID-19.

This clone was seen once. The V and J genes are TRBV7-2 and TRBJ1-2; D gene uncertain. Germline-derived CDR1 and CDR2 are SGHTA and FQGNSA. The germline V and J ends were trimmed by 3 bases and 8 bases, with 16 bases remaining between them. This CDR3 spans 14 amino acids. The CDR3 loop reads CASSFDGVLDGYTF. The CDR3 bases are TGTGCCAGCAGCTTTGACGGGGTGCTCGACGGCTACACCTTC. Full variable domain (missing parts from reference TRBV7-2 and TRBJ1-2): GAGVSQSPSNKVTEKGKDVELRCDPISGHTALYWYRQSLGQGLEFLIYFQGNSAPDKSGLPSDRFSAERTGGSVSTLTIQRTQQEDSAVYLCASSFDGVLDGYTFGSGTRLTVV.

The CDR3: CASVGAGKDYEQYF. CDR3 nucleotides: TGTGCCAGCGTGGGGGCCGGTAAGGACTACGAGCAGTACTTC. The chain recombines TRBV6-5 with TRBJ2-7; TRBD1 might be the D (6 bases). The length of the CDR3 is 14 residues. Germline loops: CDR1 MNHEY, CDR2 SVGAGI. V was shortened by 8 bases and J by 3 bases, with 17 bases between the two germline ends.

The V call is TRBV4-2, the J call TRBJ2-3, with TRBD2 matching 11 bases. Germline loops: CDR1 LGHNA, CDR2 YNFKEQ. J lost 5 bases, V lost 4 bases, and 14 bases had no gene match. The CDR3 is 18 amino acids. This CDR3 reads CASSRELAGVYRRDTQYF. The CDR3 region has the DNA TGTGCCAGCAGCCGCGAACTAGCGGGGGTCTATCGGAGAGATACGCAGTATTTT.

The chain links TRBV5-1 to TRBJ1-2; 8 bases line up with TRBD1. V dropped 4 bases and J dropped 2; count of bases not matched to a gene: 4. The CDR3 extends over 14 amino acids. Germline CDR1 and CDR2: SGHRS and YFSETQ. CDR3 sequence (DNA): TGCGCCAGCAGCCCACGACAGGGGAACTATGGCTACACCTTC. The encoded protein is CASSPRQGNYGYTF.

This clone came up once. The chain employs TRBV6-6 and TRBJ1-2; 7 bases are a match to TRBD1. The CDR3 runs to 16 residues. V trimming: 6 bases; J trimming: 4 bases; junction bases outside the gene matches: 14. The germline CDR1 and CDR2 sequences are MNHNY and SVGAGI (reference sequence). Written as DNA, the CDR3 is TGTGCCAGCAGCCCCAACCTTAAGACAGGGTTCTATGGCTACACCTTC. Residues: CASSPNLKTGFYGYTF.

CDR3 in amino acids: CATSNQGVVQPQHF. The CDR3 DNA reads as TGTGCCACCAGCAATCAGGGGGTGGTTCAGCCCCAGCATTTT. V usage is TRBV15 and J usage is TRBJ1-5, with 7 bases matching TRBD1. Germline CDR1 reads LNHNV; CDR2 reads YYDKDF (reference sequence). Trimming at V came to 4 bases and at J to 6 bases, leaving 6 bases not matched to a gene. This CDR3 is built from 14 residues.

The chain couples TRBV25-1 to TRBJ2-1; D is perhaps TRBD1 (5 bases). This CDR3 region has 16 residues. Per germline, CDR1 MGHDK and CDR2 SYGVNS. Trimming cost V 3 bases and J 0 bases, with 12 bases left between them. The CDR3 loop reads CASSETTGHSYNEQFF. CDR3 nucleotides: TGTGCCAGCAGTGAGACCACAGGTCACTCCTACAATGAGCAGTTCTTC. The full variable domain, its missing parts supplied by reference TRBV25-1 and TRBJ2-1, is EADIYQTPRYLVIGTGKKITLECSQTMGHDKMYWYQQDPGMELHLIHYSYGVNSTEKGDLSSESTVSRIRTEHFPLTLESARPSHTSQYLCASSETTGHSYNEQFFGPGTRLTVL.

The J gene is TRBJ2-2, the V gene TRBV6-6; 7 bases fit TRBD1. In germline, CDR1 is MNHNY, CDR2 SVGAGI (reference sequence). There are 14 residues in the CDR3. The V segment lost 6 bases and the J segment 5 bases; nucleotides outside the gene matches: 6. The CDR3: CASRPTGVTGELFF. In DNA form, the CDR3 reads TGTGCCAGCAGGCCCACAGGGGTGACCGGGGAGCTGTTTTTT.

This clone has just one count. The chain combines TRBV15 with TRBJ2-7; TRBD2 might be the D (5 bases). Looked up from germline, CDR1 is LNHNV and CDR2 is YYDKDF (reference sequence). The CDR3 has 13 residues. V lost 6 bases, J lost 7 bases, and 16 bases lay in between. Here the CDR3 DNA reads TGTGCCACCAGTACCGGGGTAGCGTGGGAGCAGTACTTC. Its translation is CATSTGVAWEQYF.

The genes are TRBV7-2 and TRBJ1-6; a weak D match, TRBD1 (6 bases). V lost 4 bases and J lost 7, with 11 bases in between. Germline CDR1 is SGHTA and CDR2 is FQGNSA. The CDR3 totals 14 residues. As DNA, the CDR3 is TGTGCCAGCAGCTATAACAGGGTAAATTCACCCCTCCACTTT. Its protein is CASSYNRVNSPLHF.

The chain employs TRBV5-1 and TRBJ2-6, with TRBD2 matching 7 bases. Germline V lookup: CDR1 SGHRS, CDR2 YFSETQ. J gave up 0 bases and V 0 bases, and 6 bases lay outside the gene matches. The CDR3 is made up of 18 amino acids. The DNA of the CDR3 is TGCGCCAGCAGCTTGGTCGCAGCGGGATCCTCTGGGGCCAACGTCCTGACTTTC. This gives the protein CASSLVAAGSSGANVLTF. Together with reference TRBV5-1 and TRBJ2-6, the CDR3 gives the full variable domain: KAGVTQTPRYLIKTRGQQVTLSCSPISGHRSVSWYQQTPGQGLQFLFEYFSETQRNKGNFPGRFSGRQFSNSRSEMNVSTLELGDSALYLCASSLVAAGSSGANVLTFGAGSRLTVL.

This chain joins TRBV5-8 and TRBJ1-5, with D possibly TRBD1 on 5 matching bases. Germline V gene sequence: CDR1 SGHTS, CDR2 YDEGEE. This CDR3 spans 16 amino acids. V lost 3 bases and J lost 3, with 16 bases in between. CDR3: CASSSERQRVNQPQHF. The CDR3 region has the DNA TGTGCCAGCAGCTCGGAGAGACAGAGAGTCAATCAGCCCCAGCATTTT.

The chain recombines TRBV6-6 with TRBJ1-2, with D unclear. Per germline, CDR1 MNHNY and CDR2 SVGAGI (reference sequence). The CDR3 runs to 14 residues. V lost 8 bases and J 1 base, leaving 14 bases between the germline ends. This CDR3 is CASGSVGSNYGYTF. CDR3 DNA sequence: TGTGCCAGCGGGTCAGTCGGGAGTAACTATGGCTACACCTTC.

The rearrangement joins TRBV15 to TRBJ2-1; 11 nucleotides line up with TRBD2. J lost 3 bases, V lost 0 bases, and 7 bases had no gene match. The CDR3 consists of 18 residues. CDR1 LNHNV and CDR2 YYDKDF come from the germline V gene (reference sequence). CDR3 region: CATSRDMRTSGFYNEQFF. DNA for the CDR3: TGTGCCACCAGCAGAGATATGAGGACTAGCGGGTTCTACAATGAGCAGTTCTTC.

This sequence joins TRBV3-1 (or the pseudogene TRBV3-2) and TRBJ2-1; 9 bases agree with TRBD1. The CDR3 consists of 16 residues. The V gene end was trimmed by 4 bases and the J gene end by 4 bases; junction bases not matched to a gene: 8. Germline-derived CDR1 and CDR2 are LGHDT and YNNKEL (reference sequence). CDR3 amino acids: CASSLQAGTGYNEQFF. Here the CDR3 DNA reads TGTGCCAGCAGCCTGCAGGCCGGGACAGGGTACAATGAGCAGTTCTTC.

The rearrangement links TRBV18 to TRBJ1-6; TRBD1 is a possible D gene (6 bases). The CDR3 consists of 13 residues. CDR1 is KGHSH and CDR2 is LQKENI in the germline V gene. V was pared by 8 bases and J by 5 bases, with 10 bases between. The CDR3 coding sequence is TGTGCCAGCACAGAGGGGGATAATTCACCCCTCCACTTT. Protein: CASTEGDNSPLHF.

This clone was detected only a few times. The chain carries TRBV7-2 and TRBJ2-3, with TRBD2 matching 7 bases. Germline assignment: CDR1 SGHTA and CDR2 FQGNSA. V trimming: 3 bases; J trimming: 7 bases; junction bases outside the gene matches: 13. The CDR3 is made up of 16 amino acids. The CDR3 sequence is CASSFNLAESAHTQYF. CDR3 sequence (DNA): TGTGCCAGCAGCTTCAATCTAGCGGAGTCCGCTCATACGCAGTATTTT.